This T cell receptor beta chain emerged from a study of T cells in Graves' hyperthyroidism and ophthalmopathy. RNA transcripts were the template for amplifying TCR beta CDR3 regions. Carried out on the TCR CDR3, a first-round RT-PCR used the HTBI primer set. TCRdb itself ran the multiplex PCR reads through MiXCR, one entry per CDR3 protein. The sample records hundreds of thousands of distinct CDR3 sequences, 40% to 55% being singletons. The V end was cut by 1 base, the J end by 2 bases, with 12 bases between. This CDR3 is built from 14 residues. CDR1 is DFQATT, CDR2 SNEGSKA, per germline (reference sequence).

The chain combines TRBV20-1 with TRBJ2-7; tentatively, D is TRBD2 (6 bases). The TCR comes from an adult man with Graves' disease, either hyperthyroidism or ophthalmopathy (not recorded which). The sample comprised peripheral blood or thyroid tissue (not recorded which). The CDR3, as DNA: TGCAGTGCTAGAGGACGGGAGTCCCCCTACGAGCAGTACTTC. Its translation: CSARGRESPYEQYF.